This T cell receptor beta chain was obtained from a study of blood T cell repertoires in COVID-19 (dated by TCRdb to the early 2020s). In terms of the full investigation: Samples covering the acute and convalescent phases of COVID-19 were provided by collaborators in the United States, Italy and Spain. The prospective study material was composed of cDNA or gDNA derived from T cells, B-cell-depleted T cells, or PBMCs. The dataset comprised deeply sampled blood TCRbeta repertoires from subjects exposed to, actively infected with, or recovered from COVID-19. The repertoires were released in a freely available public database meant as a resource for research on the immune response to SARS-CoV-2. Samples came from the ongoing ImmuneRACE study (first 160 participants) plus 1,254 subjects from 6 global collaborators. Sample metadata almost always included a de-identified subject ID, COVID-19 status, age in years and sex. Where HLA class I and class II types were available, the types were taken from metadata supplied by the sample provider, not from assay-based typing. General conclusions and limits of the study: The quantity of clinical and demographic metadata differed by source and by participant and was supplied without curation.

Sequences MNHEY (CDR1) and SVGEGT (CDR2) are obtained from the germline V gene. The CDR3, cysteine through phenylalanine, is 12 amino acids long. Only the CDR3 region is kept as DNA, spanning 36 bases read in frame from base 1. V is pared back by 2 bases and J by 11 bases, with 12 bases lying between the germline termini. Turning to this clone: It has no known antigen specificity. No base qualities exist here, and no much larger clone lies one base off it.

At one collaborating source in Seattle, patients were enrolled during active infection and were followed longitudinally through the course of disease. The collaborating institutions used their own protocols to collect whole blood in K2EDTA tubes. Collaborator samples were shipped for TCRbeta analysis as frozen whole blood, isolated PBMCs, or DNA extracted from either sample type. The immunoSEQ Assay, a bias-controlled multiplex PCR, was used to amplify TCRbeta CDR3 regions from genomic DNA. On the study's bioinformatics: Nucleated cell counts per sample were estimated from amplification of reference gene primers within the assay. Sequence reads were collapsed and filtered to measure the absolute abundance of every unique TCRbeta CDR3 rearrangement. Productive Simpson clonality was computed per sample as the square root of Simpson's diversity index over productive rearrangements. The table comes from immuneACCESS by way of TCRdb, which keeps in-frame sequences with V and J called. Part of the clones is missing from these tables; in studies checked, under half for an unresolved V gene and the rest for unknown reasons. V and J calls and clone size are those listed in that table; D and trimming were worked out from the DNA. Here the sample has about 180,000 clones; around 80% occur a single time. Together, the top ten hold around 11% of the sample.

The sequencing sample was made of peripheral blood. The V gene is TRBV6-2 or TRBV6-3 and the J gene is TRBJ1-1; no confident D gene assignment can be made. This receptor was taken from an elderly woman with COVID-19, enrolled during active disease. The CDR3 loop reads CASSYPGRGAFF. The nucleotide sequence reads as follows: TGTGCCAGCAGTTACCCTGGGCGGGGTGCTTTCTTT.